Listed below are T cell receptor beta chains from one sample, sequenced in a study of yellow fever vaccine responses in identical twins. In TCRdb, the RT-PCR reads were re-called with MiXCR into one record per CDR3 protein. The table lists approximately 16,000 distinct CDR3 sequences, roughly 85% of them singletons. The sample in question was T cells from blood (PBMCs), unsorted or a sorted subset (not recorded which), obtained before or after yellow fever vaccination (not recorded which). These receptors originate from a woman aged 18-29 years who received the yellow fever vaccine. Both conserved end residues are part of each CDR3. D genes are given only for firm matches. Clone size is shown for a subset of rows, as once, few, many or a class of expanded clone.

j_call v_call clone_size d_call cdr3_nt cdr3_aa
TRBJ1-6 TRBV15 few TRBD1 TGTGCCACCAGCAGCTCCGGGACAGGGGCTTTTAACTCACCCCTCCACTTT CATSSSGTGAFNSPLHF
TRBJ2-3 TRBV11-3 - TRBD2 TGTGCCAGCAGCTTACTCGACAGCGGGAGAGGTGATACGCAGTATTTT CASSLLDSGRGDTQYF
TRBJ2-7 TRBV30 - - TGTGCCTGGAGTGAACCCAGAGGACTTCCCTACGAGCAGTACTTC CAWSEPRGLPYEQYF
TRBJ2-7 TRBV7-3 - - TGTGCCAGCAGCCGCGTTCCGGGGAGCTCCTACGAGCAGTACTTC CASSRVPGSSYEQYF
TRBJ1-5 TRBV28 - TRBD1 TGTGCCAGCAGTTTGCCGGGGGACAGAAATCAGCCCCAGCATTTT CASSLPGDRNQPQHF
TRBJ2-3 TRBV18 - - TGTGCCAGCTCACCACATAAAGCAGATACGCAGTATTTT CASSPHKADTQYF
TRBJ1-5 TRBV4-2 - TRBD1 TGTGCCAGCAGCCAACTGACAGGGGTGGATCAGCCCCAGCATTTT CASSQLTGVDQPQHF
TRBJ1-4 TRBV11-1 once - TGTGCCAGCAGCACCCGACAGGCAACTAATGAAAAACTGTTTTTT CASSTRQATNEKLFF
TRBJ2-1 TRBV20-1 - TRBD2 TGCAGTGCTAGAGACTCCCTTGGGAGGGCCTACAATGAGCAGTTCTTC CSARDSLGRAYNEQFF
TRBJ1-5 TRBV5-6 - TRBD1 TGTGCCAGCAGCATTACCGGGACAGGGCGGCAGCCCCAGCATTTT CASSITGTGRQPQHF
TRBJ2-7 TRBV29-1 - - TGCAGCGCACAGGTGGGCTCCTACGAGCAGTACTTC CSAQVGSYEQYF
TRBJ2-7 TRBV7-9 - - TGTGCCAGCAGCTCGATGAACTACGAGCAGTACTTC CASSSMNYEQYF
TRBJ2-1 TRBV5-1 - TRBD2 TGCGCCAGCAGCGGACTAGCGGGGTACAATGAGCAGTTCTTC CASSGLAGYNEQFF
TRBJ1-3 TRBV13 - TRBD1 TGTGCCAGCAGCAAAGAGACAGGGATCTATTTT CASSKETGIYF
TRBJ2-1 TRBV5-1 - TRBD2 TGCGCCAGCAGCTTACGAAAGACTAGCGGGGGTAATGAGCAGTTCTTC CASSLRKTSGGNEQFF
TRBJ1-3 TRBV4-1 few - TGCGCCAGCAGCCAAGATACAGGGTTCGGTGGAAACACCATATATTTT CASSQDTGFGGNTIYF
TRBJ1-1 TRBV6-5 few - TGTGCCAGCAGTTACTCGAGTGTAGGTCGCACTGAAGCTTTCTTT CASSYSSVGRTEAFF
TRBJ1-5 TRBV29-1 - - TGCAGCGTTGAAGATCGACTTCAGCCCCAGCATTTT CSVEDRLQPQHF
TRBJ2-1 TRBV18 - TRBD2 TGTGCCAGCTCGAGACTAGCGATAGACAATGAGCAGTTCTTC CASSRLAIDNEQFF
TRBJ2-1 TRBV5-1 - TRBD1 TGCGCCAGCGGAGGGACAGGGGCGTGGGGCGAGCAGTTCTTC CASGGTGAWGEQFF
TRBJ1-1 TRBV12-3/TRBV12-4 - TRBD1 TGTGCCAGCAGATACAGGGGCGACACTGAAGCTTTCTTT CASRYRGDTEAFF
TRBJ2-2 TRBV7-2 - - TGTGCCAGCAGCTTTCTGCACGGGGAGCTGTTTTTT CASSFLHGELFF
TRBJ2-7 TRBV14 - - TGTGCCAGCAGCCGGGACTTCGCCTACGAGCAGTACTTC CASSRDFAYEQYF
TRBJ2-2 TRBV2 - - TGTGCCAGCATGGGGATTAACGCCGGGGAGCTGTTTTTT CASMGINAGELFF
TRBJ2-7 TRBV14 once - TGTGCCAGCAGCCAAGGGCCGGGCTTAACCTACGAGCAGTACTTC CASSQGPGLTYEQYF
TRBJ2-7 TRBV29-1 - - TGCAGCGTTGCCCCAGGGCCCTACGAGCAGTACTTC CSVAPGPYEQYF
TRBJ2-1 TRBV11-1 - - TGTGCCAGCAGCTCTGGACCAGGGAGCAATGAGCAGTTCTTC CASSSGPGSNEQFF
TRBJ2-3 TRBV2 - TRBD2 TGTGCCAGCAGTGTTTACGTCGTCCAGCGGGGGCCAGATACGCAGTATTTT CASSVYVVQRGPDTQYF
TRBJ2-5 TRBV5-5 - TRBD2 TGTGCCAGCAGCTTGTTTGGCGGGAGTATCCAAGAGACCCAGTACTTC CASSLFGGSIQETQYF
TRBJ2-1 TRBV28 - - TGTGCCAGCAAAGAGGGGGATAACAATGAGCAGTTCTTC CASKEGDNNEQFF
TRBJ2-3 TRBV11-3 - - TGTGCCAGCAGCGTCAACGCGTTTACAGATACGCAGTATTTT CASSVNAFTDTQYF
TRBJ2-3 TRBV7-8 - TRBD2 TGTGCCAGCAGCTTAGTGGTAGCGGGGAACACAGATACGCAGTATTTT CASSLVVAGNTDTQYF
TRBJ2-7 TRBV29-1 once - TGCAGCTCGAGGGACCTCACTGGTGGCTACGAGCAGTACTTC CSSRDLTGGYEQYF
TRBJ2-7 TRBV18 - - TGTGCCAGCTCACCACCTAGTACCCCCGGCTACGAGCAGTACTTC CASSPPSTPGYEQYF
TRBJ2-7 TRBV29-1 once TRBD2 TGCAGCGTTCGAATAGCGGGAGGGCCGTCCTACGAGCAGTACTTC CSVRIAGGPSYEQYF
TRBJ2-3 TRBV27 - - TGTGCCACCCGCTCGGGGGAAGGAGATACGCAGTATTTT CATRSGEGDTQYF
TRBJ2-5 TRBV29-1 few TRBD1 TGCAGCGTTGTTGGACAGGAAGAGACCCAGTACTTC CSVVGQEETQYF
TRBJ2-1 TRBV7-3 - - TGTGCCAGCAGCTTAATGGTAGCCACGTACAATGAGCAGTTCTTC CASSLMVATYNEQFF
TRBJ2-1 TRBV5-1 - - TGCGCCAGCAGCCGGGACGTTGTCTCCTACAATGAGCAGTTCTTC CASSRDVVSYNEQFF
TRBJ2-5 TRBV18 - TRBD1 TGTGCCAGCTCACCAAACCAACAGGGGTACGAGACCCAGTACTTC CASSPNQQGYETQYF
TRBJ2-2 TRBV18 - - TGTGCCAGCTCATCCAACACCGGGGAGCTGTTTTTT CASSSNTGELFF
TRBJ2-1 TRBV29-1 once - TGCAGCGTTGCCAGGGGTTCCTACAATGAGCAGTTCTTC CSVARGSYNEQFF